This paragraph reports one T cell receptor (beta chain). Its target is not known. This sample is drawn from a study of molecular identifiers for immune sequencing clone quantification. Regarding the study as a whole: Sizes of highly expanded clones could be underestimated through identical TCRs sharing a barcode. Clonotypes topping 20 RNA copies carried over 97% of effector molecules but under 1% of naive ones.

One entry per CDR3 protein, called by TCRdb with MiXCR from the PCR reads. The profile shows over 300,000 distinct CDR3 sequences, about 22% of them singletons. The CDR3 is 16 residues long. Germline trimming cut 0 bases from V and 4 bases from J; bases unmatched to any gene: 5. Germline V CDR1 and CDR2: SGHTA, FQGTGA. Sequenced: naive CD8+ T cells from blood, with Jurkat cell RNA spiked in. As for subset: FACS-sorted CD8+CD4-CCR7+CD45RA+ naive T cells. This sequence was found in a human donor in good health. Some libraries in this study had Jurkat cell RNA spiked in. The chain joins TRBV7-3 to TRBJ2-2; 7 bases agree with TRBD2. The CDR3 protein is CASSLTPSGPTGELFF. CDR3 DNA: TGTGCCAGCAGCTTAACGCCTAGCGGCCCCACCGGGGAGCTGTTTTTT.